This TCR beta chain was obtained from a study of STAT3 mutations in large granular lymphocyte leukemia (dated by TCRdb to between 2018 and 2021). Describing the broader study: In roughly half of the longitudinally sequenced T-LGLL patients, canonical activating STAT3 mutations were detected. More than half of T-LGLL patients received one or more immunosuppressive therapy regimens, with hematologic response in roughly 41% of those treated. Serial deep sequencing of TCRbeta CDR3 and STAT3 was performed in patients with T-cell large granular lymphocyte leukemia to reconstruct clonal hierarchy and dynamics. From an initial cohort of hundreds of LGL patients, under 20 representative T-LGLL cases were chosen for longitudinal sequencing of TCRbeta and STAT3. Two patients with natural killer LGL leukemia were also sequenced longitudinally as controls within the study. Patients were sequenced at around 4 time points on average, with the number of samplings per patient ranging from 2 to 8.

TCRbeta libraries were sequenced on an Illumina MiSeq, averaging around 41,000 productive templates per sample. Multiplex PCR amplification was used to generate TCRbeta CDR3 libraries with the immunoSEQ assay. The authors' analysis ran thus. Following a previously defined approach, repertoire diversity was calculated, and values close to 0 point to extremely monoclonal samples. Held by TCRdb, this immuneACCESS table contains in-frame sequences only and omits some clones. Under half of the omission traces to an unresolved V gene where checked; the cause of the rest is unknown. D and trimming were read from the DNA, whereas the V and J calls and clone size are those reported in that table. The table for this sample lists over 9,000 clones; 85% to 90% of them were counted only once. Of the sample, roughly 90% is held by the ten largest clones. Worth noting for this clone: What this receptor recognizes is not known. No base-level quality is on record; no much larger clone is a single base apart.

Points the paper makes about the study in general: In several patients, dominant TCR clone burden exceeded STAT3 mutant burden, suggesting STAT3 mutation arose secondarily within a pre-expanded clone. In about 30% of the 18 patients, TCR clonotype switching occurred after therapy, and every newly emerging clone was STAT3 wild type. Variable intervals between samplings and differing treatment regimens complicated linking therapy response to changes in TCR clonal burden. Because codominant clonotypes persisted in some patients, a small but highly pathogenic clone may have been missed. Every T-LGLL patient showed at least one immunodominant TCRbeta clonotype, and about half showed multiple immunodominant subclonotypes. Because no samples were available when a clone first appeared, clonal expansion had to be inferred from samplings taken at other points.

The same DNA, extracted from blood mononuclear cells, served for both TCR sequencing and STAT3 sequencing. CDR1 and CDR2 (GTSNPN, SVGIG) derive from the germline V gene (reference sequence). The junction carries 14 bases between V and J, which are trimmed by 4 bases and 5 bases respectively. Including the terminal cysteine and phenylalanine, the CDR3 comprises 14 residues. The entry retains the CDR3 DNA only, 42 bases that are in frame from base 1. The sequenced material came from peripheral blood mononuclear cells. This sequence originates from an elderly man with T-cell large granular lymphocyte leukemia. Some clones in this sample may be carry-over from other donors' samples. The age is the age at diagnosis. The receptor chain draws on TRBV30 and TRBJ2-2, with TRBD1 as a weak D call on 6 bases. The sequence in DNA is TGTGCCTGGACCGGCGGCAGGGGAACCGGGGAGCTGTTTTTT. It is translated as CAWTGGRGTGELFF. Joined to the reference TRBV30 and TRBJ2-2 proteins, this CDR3 gives the full variable domain: SQTIHQWPATLVQPVGSPLSLECTVEGTSNPNLYWYRQAAGRGLQLLFYSVGIGQISSEVPQNLSASRPQDRQFILSSKKLLLSDSGFYLCAWTGGRGTGELFFGEGSRLTVL.